At least ten counts were recorded for the clone carrying this T cell receptor beta chain. Its antigen is currently unknown. The data stem from a study of spatial heterogeneity in lung cancer. For the study at large: Within tumor regions, the number of TCR transcripts tracked closely with a T cell module score obtained from matched bulk RNA-seq. General study points: For expanded intratumoral alpha and beta TCRs, counts tracked tumor mutation counts.

TCRdb re-called the 5' RACE reads with MiXCR, one entry per CDR3 protein. The table shows some 10,000 distinct CDR3 sequences, with over 3.5% occurring only once. The CDR3 contains 14 residues. The germline V gene encodes CDR1 KGHSH and CDR2 LQKENI. V shed 3 bases and J 2 bases; nucleotides not matched to a gene: 2. Time point specified: sample taken at primary tumor resection. Samples came from roughly 72 TRACERx patients with untreated early-stage lung cancer. Sequencing of whole RNA from tumor, nontumor lung or frozen PBMC involved no sorting. The rearrangement joins TRBV18 to TRBJ2-3; 7 nucleotides match TRBD2. Sequenced material: lung tumor tissue, taken at surgery. The receptor was isolated from a female donor with early-stage non-small cell lung cancer. CDR3 in amino acids: CASSPQRDTDTQYF. CDR3 DNA sequence: TGTGCCAGCTCACCCCAGCGGGACACAGATACGCAGTATTTT.